Listed below are T cell receptor beta chains from one sample, sequenced in a study of Graves' ophthalmopathy and Graves' hyperthyroidism. A single record per CDR3 protein comes from TCRdb applying MiXCR to the multiplex PCR reads. The sample comprises a few hundred thousand distinct CDR3 sequences, about two fifths of which are singletons, and roughly 4% rests with the top ten. Source material: peripheral blood or thyroid tissue (not recorded which). These receptors were taken from an adult man with Graves' hyperthyroidism. The CDR3 runs from the conserved cysteine through the conserved F or W.

v_call cdr3_length cdr3_aa
TRBV6-5 15 CASSYVGADPYEQYF
TRBV25-1 20 CASSVQTFGPDLRVNNEQFF
TRBV19 15 CASSIQGQGNSPLHF
TRBV11-2 13 CASSLDTPDTQYF
TRBV6-5 15 CASSYSGGLPEKLFF
TRBV12-3/TRBV12-4 13 CASSIRGQYGYTF
TRBV12-5 14 CASARGSLDEKLFF
TRBV19 14 CASSDGRGSTEAFF
TRBV7-2 16 CASSLSGVLSGNTIYF
TRBV5-6 13 CASSVDRSYEQYF
TRBV12-3/TRBV12-4 13 CASSEEGNQPQHF
TRBV10-3 14 CATGGQDNTGELFF
TRBV7-2 17 CASSLFRDGTSVETQYF
TRBV7-6 14 CASRGTGGSRPQHF
TRBV5-1 13 CASSFRQQETQYF
TRBV20-1 20 CSAKASGNTHVPYSTDTQYF
TRBV6-5 16 CASVRGLAGFQETQYF
TRBV7-8 14 CASSARTGTYEQYF
TRBV15 15 CATSIGQGPPETQYF
TRBV7-2 16 CASSFDLAGGFYEQYF
TRBV7-6 15 CASSPRSGPDQPQHF
TRBV12-3/TRBV12-4 13 CASGPAVTDTQYF
TRBV6-5 16 CASSGQGAKAGTEAFF
TRBV5-6 16 CASSLSPGDWDQPQHF
TRBV7-8 14 CACPGGTANSPLHF
TRBV7-8 16 CASSLGRWAVNEKLFF
TRBV20-1 15 CSARDLTGTLNEQYF
TRBV4-1 15 CASSQDEYSAGELFF
TRBV20-1 13 CSASQGENTEAFF
TRBV7-9 15 CASSQASGGPYEQYF
TRBV29-1 16 CSAEGREVSSYNEQFF
TRBV11-2 13 CASSPHYTYEQYF
TRBV10-2 15 CASSESGGSNQPQHF
TRBV25-1 14 CASGTGTGGETQYF
TRBV10-3 18 CAISPGGTGDSGANVLTF
TRBV7-4 12 CASSYRGWTEAF
TRBV5-5 15 CASSLLPATNEKPFF
TRBV5-1 14 CASSLEAFNYGYTF
TRBV7-4 15 CASSLARRDRYEQYF
TRBV24-1 14 CATSDNLGTPRLFF
TRBV6-5 17 CASSEPQWGASNQPQHF
TRBV7-9 15 CASSLGWVGNQPQHF
TRBV9 17 CASSAPLGGEDTGELFF
TRBV19 14 CARRGWAVPYEQYF
TRBV4-2 15 CASSHGAGGPDTQYF
TRBV6-5 13 CASTRGLSYEQYF
TRBV5-1 18 CASSLDRGLSGTNEKLFF
TRBV12-3/TRBV12-4 14 CASSFGSSGNTIYF
TRBV29-1 15 CSVEFGASGTDTQYF
TRBV19 13 CASSIEGGRGAFF
TRBV7-9 17 CASSQEYYGTGQETQYF
TRBV12-3/TRBV12-4 15 CASSLSGSGNTEAFF
TRBV24-1 14 CATSDWDGAGELFF
TRBV24-1 16 CATSEPGTGGGNTIYF
TRBV7-9 15 CASSFRDSLNTEAFF
TRBV7-7 14 CASSSGTAQETQYF
TRBV9 15 CASSAPGLATGELFF
TRBV10-3 13 CAISEGRVYGYTF
TRBV29-1 13 CSTVETGVYGYTF